These T cell receptor beta chains were read from a single sample in a study of HIV-infected patients and healthy controls. TCRdb recomputed calls from the 5' RACE reads with MiXCR, one row per CDR3 protein. The data show more than 15,000 distinct CDR3 sequences, 12% seen once. The specimen was blood. The receptors were gathered from an adult in good health. Each CDR3 is given without its conserved first and last residue.

TRBJ2-3 TRBV19 ASNPRFTDTQY
TRBJ2-3 TRBV7-2 ASSSAQKRGWTDTQY
TRBJ2-3 TRBV29-1 SVSGQGIWTDTQY
TRBJ1-3 TRBV18 ASQAGTRGNTIY
TRBJ2-3 TRBV7-2 ASSLSTHTQY
TRBJ1-1 TRBV19 ASSKTPANTEAF
TRBJ2-6 TRBV5-6 ASSLAGGANVLT
TRBJ1-1 TRBV27 ASSFRFNTEAF
TRBJ2-5 TRBV20-1 SARDRGRSARTQY
TRBJ2-7 TRBV6-2/TRBV6-3 ASSYWSGPVLTYEQY
TRBJ2-7 TRBV29-1 SVDPGQGVNEQY
TRBJ2-2 TRBV4-1 ASSQVGRGPANTGELF
TRBJ1-2 TRBV5-4 ASSLAAGGYGYT
TRBJ1-5 TRBV2 ASSEVSDNQPQH
TRBJ1-2 TRBV11-2 ASSRQTSYGYT
TRBJ2-3 TRBV7-9 ASGETGVTDTQY
TRBJ2-1 TRBV6-6 ASRFELSSGSRNEQF
TRBJ1-4 TRBV7-2 ASSLSARQSNEKLF
TRBJ1-3 TRBV6-5 ASSPAAFSGNTIY
TRBJ1-6 TRBV9 ASSVASSGSPLH
TRBJ1-3 TRBV12-3/TRBV12-4 ASSRLSSGNTIY
TRBJ2-5 TRBV4-3 ASSRTTGLQTQY
TRBJ1-1 TRBV12-3/TRBV12-4 ASSSYRGNTEAF
TRBJ2-1 TRBV12-3/TRBV12-4 ASSPGGLADYNEQF
TRBJ1-5 TRBV6-5 ASSYSTNQPQH
TRBJ2-1 TRBV12-3/TRBV12-4 ASSLTGVQQF
TRBJ1-4 TRBV6-1 ASSRQGDEKLF
TRBJ2-2 TRBV24-1 ATSDLRSGWRPDNTGELF
TRBJ2-1 TRBV9 ASSYEQWNANEQF
TRBJ1-5 TRBV28 ASSPPNSNQPQH
TRBJ1-1 TRBV28 ASSLAGHTEAF
TRBJ2-6 TRBV18 ASSPPERGTSGANVLT
TRBJ2-1 TRBV7-9 ASSSVPGLAGTNNEQF
TRBJ2-3 TRBV7-2 ASTKGRSDTQY
TRBJ1-1 TRBV5-1 ASSLEGSGETEAF
TRBJ1-1 TRBV28 ASTTQRSRIIGNTEAF
TRBJ1-4 TRBV9 ASSVEPGQGSEKLF
TRBJ1-4 TRBV4-3 ASSQDRQFNEKLF
TRBJ2-5 TRBV28 ASSPPQETQY
TRBJ1-1 TRBV12-3/TRBV12-4 ASSWSPGTALRIAF
TRBJ2-5 TRBV4-2 ASSQDRGGGAETQY
TRBJ2-1 TRBV12-3/TRBV12-4 ASSDRSVDEQF
TRBJ2-3 TRBV29-1 SVVGGGGYTQY
TRBJ2-2 TRBV27 ASSFWRRGTGELF
TRBJ2-5 TRBV18 ASSPLGGPDETQY